The 4 T cell receptor beta chains below all came from one sample that was sequenced in a study of CD8 T cells in ankylosing spondylitis. MiXCR, run by TCRdb on the 5' RACE reads, gives a single entry per CDR3 protein. Of around 180,000 distinct CDR3 sequences listed, roughly 18% are singletons. Sequenced material: blood, either unsorted or a sorted T cell fraction (not recorded which). These receptors came from a male donor under 30 with ankylosing spondylitis or in good health (not recorded which).

This clonotype has a count of ten or more. The chain combines TRBV6-2 or TRBV6-3 with TRBJ2-7, with 7 positions matching TRBD2. Germline V CDR1 and CDR2: MNHEY, SVGEGT. The CDR3 is 14 residues long. CDR3 DNA sequence: TGTGCGGGCGCGGAGGGTAGCGGGTCCTACGAGCAGTACTTC. Its translation: CAGAEGSGSYEQYF.

The rearrangement uses TRBV7-8 and TRBJ2-7; D is uncertain. With 1 base removed from V and 2 bases from J, the gap between germline ends came to 12 bases. The CDR3 is 15 amino acids. Germline V gene lookup returns CDR1 SGHVS and CDR2 FQNEAQ. The DNA for the CDR3 is TGTGCCAGCAGCTTAGGTACATTTGGAACCTACGAGCAGTACGTC. Translation gives CASSLGTFGTYEQYV.

This clonotype appeared many times. The V gene is TRBV6-5, the J gene TRBJ2-1; 14 positions match TRBD2. The CDR3 covers 16 residues. J was trimmed by 2 bases and V by 5 bases; bases with no gene match: 2. The germline CDR1 and CDR2 sequences are MNHEY and SVGAGI. CDR3 nucleotide sequence: TGTGCCAGCAGTAAGACTAGCGGGAGGGCCTACAATGAGCAGTTCTTC. Translated: CASSKTSGRAYNEQFF.

The V and J genes are TRBV20-1 and TRBJ2-1; D gene unclear. The V gene's germline CDR1 is DFQATT and CDR2 SNEGSKA (reference sequence). The CDR3 totals 14 residues. V was cut by 0 bases and J by 4 bases, with 10 bases left in between. The CDR3 DNA follows: TGCAGTGCTAGAGATGGCGGTGCTTACAATGAGCAGTTCTTC. Translated: CSARDGGAYNEQFF.